These 5 T cell receptor beta chains came from one sample sequenced in a study of T-cell memory formation after mild COVID-19. From the 5' RACE reads, TCRdb called clonotypes with MiXCR, one entry per CDR3 protein. The table has 250,000 to 300,000 distinct CDR3 sequences, 8% to 10% seen once; the top ten hold 22%. The sequenced sample was PBMCs or a T cell subset sorted from them (not recorded which). The source is a man between 18 and 29 years old who had mild COVID-19 (a few samples of this study predate the infection). Cell type and time point are not known.

The chain recombines TRBV7-2 with TRBJ2-3; D is perhaps TRBD1 (5 bases). The CDR3 totals 16 residues. Germline values: CDR1 SGHTA, CDR2 FQGNSA. Trimming removed 0 bases at V and 4 bases at J, with 14 bases between. CDR3: CASSLASGIQSDTQYF. The CDR3 DNA reads as TGTGCCAGCAGCTTAGCCTCAGGGATTCAGTCAGATACGCAGTATTTT.

This clonotype was detected a few times. The chain has TRBV7-9 and TRBJ2-7; perhaps TRBD2 as D (6 bases). Per germline, CDR1 SEHNR and CDR2 FQNEAQ (reference sequence). V shed 10 bases and J shed 0 bases, with 10 bases lying between them. This CDR3 region has 12 residues. CDR3 sequence: CATGLSSYEQYF. The CDR3 DNA is TGTGCCACGGGACTTTCCTCCTACGAGCAGTACTTC.

This sequence joins TRBV29-1 and TRBJ1-1; D remains unclear. The germline gives CDR1 SQVTM, CDR2 ANQGSEA. Between the trimmed V and J ends, which lost 7 bases and 11 bases, there was a span of 17 bases. The CDR3 is 11 residues long. The CDR3 here is CSARGHLVAFF. Written as DNA, the CDR3 is TGCAGCGCGCGTGGGCACCTTGTTGCTTTCTTT. Supplemented by reference TRBV29-1 and TRBJ1-1, the full variable domain reads SAVISQKPSRDICQRGTSLTIQCQVDSQVTMMFWYRQQPGQSLTLIATANQGSEATYESGFVIDKFPISRPNLTFSTLTVSNMSPEDSSIYLCSARGHLVAFFGQGTRLTVV.

The genes are TRBV6-1 and TRBJ1-1; D is uncertain. This CDR3 is 17 amino acids long. CDR1 MNHNS and CDR2 SASEGT come from the germline V gene. The V end was cut by 0 bases, the J end by 1 base, with 15 bases between. The CDR3 region is CASSEAGEVEWNTEAFF. The CDR3 DNA follows: TGTGCCAGCAGTGAAGCGGGTGAGGTCGAGTGGAACACTGAAGCTTTCTTT.

The chain uses TRBV7-8 and TRBJ2-3; D tentatively reads TRBD1 or TRBD2 (5 bases each). The V gene's germline CDR1 is SGHVS and CDR2 FQNEAQ. V lost 3 bases, J lost 1 base, and 14 bases lay in between. CDR3 length: 16 amino acids. CDR3 sequence: CASSLLRGAGTDTQYF. CDR3 DNA: TGTGCCAGCAGCTTGCTGAGGGGCGCGGGCACAGATACGCAGTATTTT.